This TCR beta chain is drawn from a study of cytomegalovirus exposure and HLA in healthy donors. Findings and limits, study-wide: A list of more than 150 TCR beta chains associated with cytomegalovirus was given.

On this clone: The antigen is not known.

This CDR3 is 15 amino acids long. V was cut by 4 bases and J by 0 bases, with 10 bases left in between. CDR1 LNHDA and CDR2 SQIVND come from the germline V gene (reference sequence). 13 Jbeta primers and 60 Vbeta primers were used for the PCR. Repertoires were generated with immunoSEQ multiplex PCR, while TCRdb's copy carries only in-frame clones and drops some. The top ten clones hold 10% to 12% of a sample with approximately 150,000 clones, about 75% of them seen once. Sequenced material: PBMCs. This sequence joins TRBV19 and TRBJ1-5, with a tentative D call TRBD1 (5 bases). This TCR was sampled from a man between 18 and 29 years old in good health and CMV-seropositive. CDR3 DNA: TGTGCCAGTAGTACCCGGACATTTAGCAATCAGCCCCAGCATTTT. Translation gives CASSTRTFSNQPQHF.